The 10 T cell receptor beta chains presented below share a single source sample, sequenced in a study of blood T cell repertoires in COVID-19. Sequenced by immunoSEQ multiplex PCR; TCRdb stores in-frame clones only, minus some. The sample has 150,000 to 200,000 clones; around 89% are singletons. Sequencing was performed on PBMCs or T cells enriched from blood (not recorded which). The receptors originated from a woman between 18 and 30 years old who had recovered from COVID-19.

The chain uses TRBV2 and TRBJ1-1; D might be TRBD1 (6 bases). The CDR3 runs 17 residues. The germline V and J ends were trimmed by 7 bases and 3 bases, with 24 bases remaining between them. The germline gives CDR1 SNHLY, CDR2 FYNNEI. The CDR3 protein is CASTEGDGDLFYTEAFF. CDR3 sequence (DNA): TGTGCCAGCACCGAGGGGGACGGGGACCTATTTTACACTGAAGCTTTCTTT.

The CDR3 coding sequence is TGTGCCAGTAGACCACCCGGCGGGGGCCAGTACTTC. Its protein product is CASRPPGGGQYF. V usage is TRBV27 and J usage is TRBJ2-5; TRBD2 matches at 7 bases. The germline V gene encodes CDR1 MNHEY and CDR2 SMNVEV (reference sequence). Trimming cost V 9 bases and J 10 bases; bases outside gene matches: 11. The CDR3 extends over 12 amino acids.

The rearrangement uses TRBV2 and TRBJ1-5; no reliable D call. Germline CDR1 reads SNHLY; CDR2 reads FYNNEI. The CDR3 totals 12 residues. Trimming stripped 5 bases from V and 7 bases from J, with 9 bases between. This CDR3 reads CASSLLGQPQHF. The CDR3 bases are TGTGCCAGCAGTCTACTAGGCCAGCCCCAGCATTTT.

This chain connects TRBV6-5 to TRBJ1-1, with no clear D. The CDR3 is 13 residues long. V was shortened by 8 bases and J by 3 bases, with 13 bases between the two germline ends. Germline CDR1 reads MNHEY; CDR2 reads SVGAGI. CDR3 residues: CASFFGVYTEAFF. CDR3 sequence (DNA): TGTGCCAGCTTTTTCGGGGTTTACACTGAAGCTTTCTTT.

This chain joins TRBV19 and TRBJ1-3; TRBD1 matches at 7 bases. Germline values: CDR1 LNHDA, CDR2 SQIVND (reference sequence). CDR3 length: 16 residues. Trimming removed 4 bases from V and 2 bases from J; junction bases left unmatched: 8. The CDR3 DNA follows: TGTGCCAGTAGTACATCCGGGACAGACACTGGAAACACCATATATTTT. Encoded protein: CASSTSGTDTGNTIYF. Supplemented by reference TRBV19 and TRBJ1-3, the full variable domain reads DGGITQSPKYLFRKEGQNVTLSCEQNLNHDAMYWYRQDPGQGLRLIYYSQIVNDFQKGDIAEGYSVSREKKESFPLTVTSAQKNPTAFYLCASSTSGTDTGNTIYFGEGSWLTVV.

The chain is built from TRBV7-9 and TRBJ2-7; possible D gene TRBD1, 6 bases. Trimming took off 8 bases at V and 4 bases at J, with 18 bases between the two ends. CDR1 SEHNR and CDR2 FQNEAQ come from the germline V gene (reference sequence). The CDR3 extends over 14 amino acids. CDR3 loop: CASGEGEPGYEQYF. The CDR3 bases are TGTGCCAGCGGCGAGGGGGAGCCCGGTTACGAGCAGTACTTC.

CDR3 sequence: CASGRLTFYGTDSYEQYF. The DNA of the CDR3 is TGTGCCAGCGGTCGCTTAACGTTTTACGGGACAGATTCCTACGAGCAGTACTTC. The J gene is TRBJ2-7, the V gene TRBV3-1 (or the pseudogene TRBV3-2), with 7 bases matching TRBD1. Losses at the gene ends were 8 bases for V and 1 base for J; bases not matched to a gene: 20. The germline V gene encodes CDR1 LGHDT and CDR2 YNNKEL (reference sequence). The CDR3 loop spans 18 amino acids.

This clone was observed a handful of times. The chain links TRBV20-1 to TRBJ1-2; unclear D gene. V was pared by 8 bases and J by 4 bases, with 11 bases between. This CDR3 region has 11 residues. Germline V gives CDR1 DFQATT, CDR2 SNEGSKA (reference sequence). The CDR3 nucleotides are TGCAGTACGCGACAAGGCTATGGCTACACCTTC. Protein: CSTRQGYGYTF.

The chain combines TRBV7-2 with TRBJ2-3, with a tentative D call TRBD2 (6 bases). Trimming removed 2 bases at V and 12 bases at J, with 12 bases between. The CDR3 runs to 12 residues. Germline-derived CDR1 and CDR2 are SGHTA and FQGNSA. CDR3 coding DNA: TGTGCCAGCAGCTTAAGTGGGACTTCCCAGTATTTT. It yields the protein CASSLSGTSQYF.

The rearrangement joins TRBV18 to TRBJ2-7; 9 bases match TRBD2. V lost 5 bases to trimming and J lost 4 bases; unmatched junction nucleotides: 12. Germline loops: CDR1 KGHSH, CDR2 LQKENI. CDR3 length equals 16 residues. The CDR3 protein is CASSTEAGGLGYEQYF. For the CDR3, the DNA is TGTGCCAGCTCAACCGAAGCGGGAGGATTGGGTTACGAGCAGTACTTC.